The rows below give T cell receptor beta chains drawn from one sample of a study of human CD4 T cells and Enterobacteriaceae. The method was immunoSEQ multiplex PCR; TCRdb's version includes in-frame clones alone and lacks a portion of them. The data hold tens of thousands of clones, with approximately 84% observed a single time. Sequencing was performed on memory CD4+ T cells from blood. These receptors were obtained from a human donor in good health. CDR3s include the opening cysteine and the closing phenylalanine or tryptophan. D genes are given only for firm matches. Only part of the rows carry a size: once, few, many, or a class if the clone is expanded.

j_call d_call v_call clone_size cdr3_nt cdr3_aa
TRBJ1-2 - TRBV6-4 - TGTGCCACGTCGGATGAGGGGTTAGGCTACACCTTC CATSDEGLGYTF
TRBJ1-4 - TRBV29-1 - TGCAGCGTTGAAGAGGGGAACTCGGGACTGTTTTTT CSVEEGNSGLFF
TRBJ2-3 - TRBV28 - TGTGCCAGCAACGGAGCAACAGATACGCAGTATTTT CASNGATDTQYF
TRBJ2-5 TRBD2 TRBV6-1 few TGTGCCAGCAGTTGGGGAGGGCAAGAGACCCAGTACTTC CASSWGGQETQYF
TRBJ2-7 TRBD1 TRBV30 - TGTGCCTGGGGCCGAACAGGGGCTCTCTCCTACGAGCAGTACTTC CAWGRTGALSYEQYF
TRBJ2-5 - TRBV2 - TGTGCCAGCAGGTGGGACACCCTAAGAGAGACCCAGTACTTC CASRWDTLRETQYF
TRBJ1-5 - TRBV18 - TGTGCCAGCTCACCGACCGCGGGTGGCAATCAGCCCCAGCATTTT CASSPTAGGNQPQHF
TRBJ2-1 TRBD2 TRBV25-1 - TGTGCCAGCAGTGAATTTGGCGGGAGTAAGGGGAATGAGCAGTTCTTC CASSEFGGSKGNEQFF
TRBJ1-5 TRBD1 TRBV19 - TGTGCCAGTGAACCGGGACAGGGGGCTGCCAGCAATCAGCCCCAGCATTTT CASEPGQGAASNQPQHF
TRBJ1-2 - TRBV27 - TGTGCCAGCAGGCGGGGGGCAGGGTCAAACTATGGCTACACCTTC CASRRGAGSNYGYTF
TRBJ1-1 - TRBV7-3 - TGTGCCAGCAGCTTCAACCGGGACGCTGAAGCTTTCTTT CASSFNRDAEAFF
TRBJ1-1 TRBD1 TRBV5-4 few TGTGCCAGCAGCTTGAACAGGGGAAACACTGAAGCTTTCTTT CASSLNRGNTEAFF
TRBJ2-5 - TRBV7-3 - TGTGCCAGCAGCTTAACTGCTGGGGTCGAGACCCAGTACTTC CASSLTAGVETQYF
TRBJ1-1 - TRBV27 - TGTGCCAGCAGTCGTACCGGGACATTCACTGAAGCTTTCTTT CASSRTGTFTEAFF
TRBJ2-2 - TRBV7-3 - TGTGCCAGCAGCCCTTGGGGGCCCGGGACCGGGGAGCTGTTTTTT CASSPWGPGTGELFF
TRBJ2-5 TRBD1 TRBV11-2 - TGTGCCAGCAGCAGAGGACAGGGAGAGACCCAGTACTTC CASSRGQGETQYF
TRBJ2-7 TRBD1 TRBV28 - TGTGCCAGCAGTACAGGGGCGGTAGTAGGTGTCTACGAGCAGTACTTC CASSTGAVVGVYEQYF
TRBJ2-2 - TRBV19 - TGTGCCAGTAGCATTCAGGGGATGAACACCGGGGAGCTGTTTTTT CASSIQGMNTGELFF
TRBJ1-2 TRBD1 TRBV20-1 - TGCAGTGCCACAGGGGGGAACGGCTACACCTTC CSATGGNGYTF
TRBJ1-2 - TRBV6-5 - TGTGCCAGCAGTTACTCCCCTACCCGGGTGGGTGGCTACACCTTC CASSYSPTRVGGYTF
TRBJ2-1 TRBD2 TRBV5-6 - TGTGCCAGCAGCTTGACCGGGACTAGCGGTGAGCAGTTCTTC CASSLTGTSGEQFF
TRBJ1-6 - TRBV5-1 - TGCGCCAGCAGCTTGGGAGGGCAGGGCAATTCACCCCTCCACTTT CASSLGGQGNSPLHF
TRBJ2-1 - TRBV5-4 - TGTGCCAGCAGCTTCACTGGAGGGCAAAATGAGCAGTTCTTC CASSFTGGQNEQFF
TRBJ1-3 - TRBV10-3 - TGTGCCATCTCGGCGGCAGGGGGAAACACCATATATTTT CAISAAGGNTIYF
TRBJ2-3 - TRBV10-1 - TGCGCCAGCAGTGATCGTAGGTTCGACGTTATGCAGTATTTT CASSDRRFDVMQYF